Sequencing of this T cell receptor (beta chain) was carried out in a study of T cell changes during pregnancy in multiple sclerosis. This clone was counted once. Germline CDR1 and CDR2: MRHNA and SNTAGT. This CDR3 has 13 residues. V lost 2 bases, J lost 7 bases, and 9 bases lay in between. Here immunoSEQ multiplex PCR was the method, and the copy in TCRdb shows in-frame clones only, minus some. The table records roughly 60,000 clones, about 92% of them present only once. Sequences were derived from peripheral blood, sampled in the second trimester of pregnancy. The receptor was isolated from a female donor in good health, enrolled as a control in a pregnancy study. V is TRBV6-4 and J is TRBJ2-1; a weak D match, TRBD1 (6 bases). This chain's CDR3 is CASSDGTTNEQFF. The CDR3 DNA sequence: TGTGCCAGCAGTGACGGGACAACGAATGAGCAGTTCTTC.